These 16 T cell receptor beta chains were all obtained from the same sample, sequenced in a study of PD-L1 blockade in urothelial cancer. Repertoires were generated with immunoSEQ multiplex PCR, while TCRdb's copy carries only in-frame clones and drops some. This sample has 40,000 or so clones, with around 82% found just once. Time point described: pretreatment peripheral blood. The input for sequencing was PBMCs, taken around atezolizumab (anti-PD-L1) treatment. These receptors originate from a man aged 55-75 years with urothelial cancer.

The chain has TRBV20-1 and TRBJ1-1; D remains unclear. Germline V gene data show CDR1 as DFQATT and CDR2 as SNEGSKA (reference sequence). CDR3 length: 11 amino acids. Trimming removed 5 bases from V and 1 base from J, with 5 bases in between. CDR3 protein: CSAGPNTEAFF. The CDR3 coding sequence is TGCAGTGCTGGCCCGAACACTGAAGCTTTCTTT.

The J gene is TRBJ1-1, the V gene TRBV5-5, with D unclear. Germline V gene sequence: CDR1 SGHKS, CDR2 YYEKEE (reference sequence). V dropped 0 bases and J dropped 5 bases, with 8 bases sitting between them. The CDR3 loop spans 13 amino acids. The CDR3 sequence: CASSLEAETEAFF. Written as DNA, the CDR3 is TGTGCCAGCAGCTTGGAGGCGGAAACTGAAGCTTTCTTT. Full variable domain (outside the CDR3, taken from reference TRBV5-5 and TRBJ1-1): DAGVTQSPTHLIKTRGQQVTLRCSPISGHKSVSWYQQVLGQGPQFIFQYYEKEERGRGNFPDRFSARQFPNYSSELNVNALLLGDSALYLCASSLEAETEAFFGQGTRLTVV.

The chain combines TRBV4-1 with TRBJ2-7; D gene uncertain. V was shortened by 1 base and J by 2 bases, with 6 bases between the two germline ends. The CDR3 is 13 residues long. CDR1 and CDR2 (germline): MGHRA, YSYEKL. The CDR3 here is CASSQGPAYEQYF. CDR3 sequence (DNA): TGCGCCAGCAGCCAAGGGCCCGCCTACGAGCAGTACTTC.

This chain connects TRBV19 to TRBJ2-3; 8 nucleotides align to TRBD2. Trimming removed 3 bases from V and 6 bases from J; junction bases left unmatched: 8. CDR3 size: 15 residues. Germline CDR1 and CDR2: LNHDA and SQIVND (reference sequence). CDR3 amino acids: CASSIGGAASDTQYF. CDR3 sequence (DNA): TGTGCCAGTAGTATCGGGGGGGCTGCGAGCGATACGCAGTATTTT.

V usage is TRBV19 and J usage is TRBJ1-1, with 9 bases aligning to TRBD1. The junction had 14 bases not matched to a gene; V was cut back by 8 bases and J by 1 base. Looked up from germline, CDR1 is LNHDA and CDR2 is SQIVND (reference sequence). This CDR3 has 17 residues. CDR3 amino acids: CASSAGGQGTSNTEAFF. Written as DNA, the CDR3 is TGTGCCAGTTCCGCCGGCGGACAGGGGACCTCGAACACTGAAGCTTTCTTT. Full variable domain (missing parts from reference TRBV19 and TRBJ1-1): DGGITQSPKYLFRKEGQNVTLSCEQNLNHDAMYWYRQDPGQGLRLIYYSQIVNDFQKGDIAEGYSVSREKKESFPLTVTSAQKNPTAFYLCASSAGGQGTSNTEAFFGQGTRLTVV.

This clone qualifies as medium-sized. J is TRBJ2-7 and V is TRBV7-2; TRBD1 might be the D (5 bases). With 5 bases removed from V and 1 base from J, the gap between germline ends came to 15 bases. Germline V lookup: CDR1 SGHTA, CDR2 FQGNSA. The CDR3 consists of 15 residues. The CDR3 DNA is TGTGCCAGCAGCCGAGACAGAACAACATCCTACGAGCAGTACTTC. It encodes CASSRDRTTSYEQYF.

The chain carries TRBV6-6 and TRBJ2-7; D is undetermined. CDR3 length equals 13 residues. Deletions cut 0 bases from V and 3 bases from J, with 6 bases between. Germline assignment: CDR1 MNHNY and CDR2 SVGAGI (reference sequence). CDR3 nucleotides: TGTGCCAGCAGTTACTCCCAGGTCTACGAGCAGTACTTC. Its translation is CASSYSQVYEQYF.

The genes are TRBV6-4 and TRBJ2-2; unclear D gene. This CDR3 spans 16 amino acids. V was clipped by 4 bases and J by 1 base, with 13 bases between them. The germline V gene encodes CDR1 MRHNA and CDR2 SNTAGT. The CDR3 coding sequence is TGTGCCAGCAGTGCGGGTCCATCGTTGAACACCGGGGAGCTGTTTTTT. Translating gives CASSAGPSLNTGELFF.

The chain recombines TRBV6-6 with TRBJ2-3, with 10 positions matching TRBD2. V lost 2 bases to trimming and J lost 3 bases; unmatched junction nucleotides: 2. Germline CDR1 and CDR2: MNHNY and SVGAGI (reference sequence). The CDR3 length is 15 residues. The CDR3 DNA reads as TGTGCCAGCAGTTACCAGCGGGGGGGAACAGATACGCAGTATTTT. Translated: CASSYQRGGTDTQYF.

This clone was picked up one time. The rearrangement uses TRBV30 and TRBJ2-5, with 8 bases identical to TRBD2. The better agreement between TRBJ2-7 and the DNA end casts doubt on the J call. The CDR3 loop spans 14 amino acids. Germline values: CDR1 GTSNPN, CDR2 SVGIG (reference sequence). CDR3 coding DNA: TGTGCCTGGAGTGCCGGCGGGGGGACCCTCGAGCAGTACTTC. Translating gives CAWSAGGGTLEQYF.

The V and J genes are TRBV9 and TRBJ2-1, with D perhaps matching TRBD1 (5 bases). Deletions cut 0 bases from V and 5 bases from J, with 9 bases between. This CDR3 is 14 amino acids long. The V gene's germline CDR1 is SGDLS and CDR2 YYNGEE. CDR3 in amino acids: CASSVVGRNNEQFF. In nucleotides, the CDR3 is TGTGCCAGCAGCGTAGTGGGGCGAAACAATGAGCAGTTCTTC.

The chain carries TRBV6-5 and TRBJ2-7, with D possibly matching TRBD1 (6 bases). Between the trimmed V and J ends, which lost 2 bases and 3 bases, there was a span of 11 bases. The CDR3 contains 14 residues. The germline V gene encodes CDR1 MNHEY and CDR2 SVGAGI. The CDR3 sequence is CASSYDRSFYEQYF. The CDR3 DNA sequence: TGTGCCAGCAGTTACGACAGGTCCTTCTACGAGCAGTACTTC.

V usage is TRBV2 and J usage is TRBJ2-5, with 7 nucleotides matching TRBD2. The CDR3 contains 15 residues. Germline CDR1 SNHLY, CDR2 FYNNEI. V was clipped by 6 bases and J by 5 bases; unmatched bases: 12. In DNA, the CDR3 is TGTGCCAGCAGCCCCCGGGAGGTAGAAAGGGAGACCCAGTACTTC. This gives the protein CASSPREVERETQYF.

The chain recombines TRBV6-1 with TRBJ2-3, with 9 nucleotides matching TRBD2. Germline CDR1 and CDR2: MNHNS and SASEGT. After removal of 2 bases from V and 4 bases from J, the junction contained 7 bases not matched to a gene. This CDR3 is 16 amino acids long. In DNA form, the CDR3 reads TGTGCCAGCAGTGAATCTTACAAGCGGGGGGCAGATACGCAGTATTTT. Translating it yields CASSESYKRGADTQYF.

V and J are TRBV7-2 and TRBJ2-5; 7 positions agree with TRBD2. With 0 bases clipped from V and 5 bases from J, the junction kept 3 bases outside the gene matches. Per germline, CDR1 SGHTA and CDR2 FQGNSA. The CDR3 sequence is 14 residues long. The CDR3 DNA reads TGTGCCAGCAGCTTAGCGGGGGAGGGGGAGACCCAGTACTTC. It encodes CASSLAGEGETQYF.

This clone was detected only once. The chain joins TRBV21-1 to TRBJ1-5; the table's D gene call, TRBD1, was not cross checked with the DNA. TRBV21-1 is a pseudogene segment. The CDR3 runs 14 residues. CDR3 sequence reads: CASSKAQVIWPQHF. The CDR3 region has the DNA TGTGCCAGCAGCAAAGCCCAGGTTATATGGCCCCAGCATTTT.